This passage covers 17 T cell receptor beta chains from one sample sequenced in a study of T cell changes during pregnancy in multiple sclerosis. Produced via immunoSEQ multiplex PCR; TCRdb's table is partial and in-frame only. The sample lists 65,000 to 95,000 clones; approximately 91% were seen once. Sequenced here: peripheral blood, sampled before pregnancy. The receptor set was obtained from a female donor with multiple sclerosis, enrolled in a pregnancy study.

The CDR3 DNA reads TGTGCCAGCAGTTTACAGGGGGCGGTGAAAGGCTACACCTTC. It specifies CASSLQGAVKGYTF. This chain uses TRBV6-5 with TRBJ1-2; 9 bases line up with TRBD1. Trimming took 4 bases from V and 8 from J; bases not matched to a gene: 8. CDR1 MNHEY and CDR2 SVGAGI come from the germline V gene. CDR3 length equals 14 residues.

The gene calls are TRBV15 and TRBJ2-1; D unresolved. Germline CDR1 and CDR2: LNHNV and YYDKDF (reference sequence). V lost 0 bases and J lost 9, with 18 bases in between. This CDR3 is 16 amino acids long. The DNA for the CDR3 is TGTGCCACCAGCAGAGACGACGGGTCCCTGAGTCGTGAGCAGTTCTTC. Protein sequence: CATSRDDGSLSREQFF.

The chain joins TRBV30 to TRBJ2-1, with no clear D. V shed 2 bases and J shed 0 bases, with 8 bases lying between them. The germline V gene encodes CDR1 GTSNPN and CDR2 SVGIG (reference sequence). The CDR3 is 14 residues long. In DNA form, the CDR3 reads TGTGCCTGGAGTACGCATAGCTCCTACAATGAGCAGTTCTTC. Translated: CAWSTHSSYNEQFF. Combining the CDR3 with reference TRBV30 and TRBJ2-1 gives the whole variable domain SQTIHQWPATLVQPVGSPLSLECTVEGTSNPNLYWYRQAAGRGLQLLFYSVGIGQISSEVPQNLSASRPQDRQFILSSKKLLLSDSGFYLCAWSTHSSYNEQFFGPGTRLTVL.

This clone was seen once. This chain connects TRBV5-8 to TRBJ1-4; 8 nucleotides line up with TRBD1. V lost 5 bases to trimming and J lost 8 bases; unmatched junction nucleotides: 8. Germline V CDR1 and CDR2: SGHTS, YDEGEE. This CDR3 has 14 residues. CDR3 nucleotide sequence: TGTGCCAGCAGTCCCAGGGGGCGCGAAGAAAAACTGTTTTTT. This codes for CASSPRGREEKLFF.

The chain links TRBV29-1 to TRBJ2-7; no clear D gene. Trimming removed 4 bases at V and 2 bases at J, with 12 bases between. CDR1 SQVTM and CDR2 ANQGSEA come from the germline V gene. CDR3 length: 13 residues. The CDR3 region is CSVVGRFTYEQYF. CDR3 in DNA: TGCAGCGTTGTCGGTCGATTCACCTACGAGCAGTACTTC.

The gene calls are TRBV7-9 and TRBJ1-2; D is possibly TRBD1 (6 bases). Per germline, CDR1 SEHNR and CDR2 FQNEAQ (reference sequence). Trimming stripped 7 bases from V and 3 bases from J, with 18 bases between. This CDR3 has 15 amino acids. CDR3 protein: CASTGRNQGHYGYTF. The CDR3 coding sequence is TGTGCCAGCACTGGGCGGAATCAGGGGCACTATGGCTACACCTTC.

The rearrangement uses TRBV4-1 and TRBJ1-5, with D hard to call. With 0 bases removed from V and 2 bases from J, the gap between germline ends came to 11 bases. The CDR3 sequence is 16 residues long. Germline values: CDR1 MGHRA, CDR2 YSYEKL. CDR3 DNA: TGCGCCAGCAGCCAAGAGGTCAAGGCGGGCAATCAGCCCCAGCATTTT. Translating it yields CASSQEVKAGNQPQHF.

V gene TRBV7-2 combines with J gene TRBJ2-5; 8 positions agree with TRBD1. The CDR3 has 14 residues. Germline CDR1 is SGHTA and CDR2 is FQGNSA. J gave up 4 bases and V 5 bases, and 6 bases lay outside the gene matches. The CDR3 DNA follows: TGTGCCAGCAGCGCGAACGGACAGGGAGAGACCCAGTACTTC. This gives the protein CASSANGQGETQYF. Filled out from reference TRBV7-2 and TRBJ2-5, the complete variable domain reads GAGVSQSPSNKVTEKGKDVELRCDPISGHTALYWYRQSLGQGLEFLIYFQGNSAPDKSGLPSDRFSAERTGGSVSTLTIQRTQQEDSAVYLCASSANGQGETQYFGPGTRLLVL.

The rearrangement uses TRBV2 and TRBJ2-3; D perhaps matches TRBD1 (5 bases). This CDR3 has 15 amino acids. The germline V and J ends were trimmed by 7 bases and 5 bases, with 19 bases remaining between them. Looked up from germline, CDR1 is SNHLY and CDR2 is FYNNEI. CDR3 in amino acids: CASIEGVRKLDTQYF. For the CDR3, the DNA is TGTGCCAGCATCGAAGGGGTGCGAAAACTAGATACGCAGTATTTT.

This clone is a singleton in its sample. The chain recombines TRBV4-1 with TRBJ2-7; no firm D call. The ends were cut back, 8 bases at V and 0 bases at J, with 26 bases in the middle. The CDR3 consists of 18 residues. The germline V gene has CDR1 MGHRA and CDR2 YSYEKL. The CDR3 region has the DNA TGCGCCAGCCCGCCGCGAGAGAACAGTCCCCCGAGCTCCTACGAGCAGTACTTC. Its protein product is CASPPRENSPPSSYEQYF.

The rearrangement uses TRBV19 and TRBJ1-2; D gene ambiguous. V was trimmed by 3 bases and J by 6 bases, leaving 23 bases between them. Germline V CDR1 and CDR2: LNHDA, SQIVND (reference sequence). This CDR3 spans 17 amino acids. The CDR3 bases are TGTGCCAGTAGTATTGAGGGAATGGCAGGCCCCACGCATGGCTACACCTTC. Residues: CASSIEGMAGPTHGYTF. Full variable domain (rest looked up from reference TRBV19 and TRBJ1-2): DGGITQSPKYLFRKEGQNVTLSCEQNLNHDAMYWYRQDPGQGLRLIYYSQIVNDFQKGDIAEGYSVSREKKESFPLTVTSAQKNPTAFYLCASSIEGMAGPTHGYTFGSGTRLTVV.

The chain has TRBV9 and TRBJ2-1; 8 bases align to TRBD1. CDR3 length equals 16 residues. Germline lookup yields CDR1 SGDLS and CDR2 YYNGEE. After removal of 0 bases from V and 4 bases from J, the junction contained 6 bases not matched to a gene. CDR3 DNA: TGTGCCAGCAGCGTAGATCCCAGGGGGCTTTACAATGAGCAGTTCTTC. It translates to CASSVDPRGLYNEQFF.

The CDR3: CASMIQGAGEQFF. The CDR3 DNA is TGTGCCAGCATGATCCAGGGGGCAGGTGAGCAGTTCTTC. The chain employs TRBV2 and TRBJ2-1, with 8 bases lining up with TRBD1. CDR3 size: 13 residues. With V trimmed by 7 bases and J by 9 bases, 8 bases remained unmatched. Germline lookup yields CDR1 SNHLY and CDR2 FYNNEI.

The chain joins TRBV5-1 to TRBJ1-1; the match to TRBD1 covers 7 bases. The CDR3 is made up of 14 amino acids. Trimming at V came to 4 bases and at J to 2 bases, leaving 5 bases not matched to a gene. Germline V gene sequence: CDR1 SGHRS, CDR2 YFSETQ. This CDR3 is CASSVRDSNTEAFF. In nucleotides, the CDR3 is TGCGCCAGCAGCGTCCGGGACAGCAACACTGAAGCTTTCTTT. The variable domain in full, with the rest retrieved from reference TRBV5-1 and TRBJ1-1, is KAGVTQTPRYLIKTRGQQVTLSCSPISGHRSVSWYQQTPGQGLQFLFEYFSETQRNKGNFPGRFSGRQFSNSRSEMNVSTLELGDSALYLCASSVRDSNTEAFFGQGTRLTVV.

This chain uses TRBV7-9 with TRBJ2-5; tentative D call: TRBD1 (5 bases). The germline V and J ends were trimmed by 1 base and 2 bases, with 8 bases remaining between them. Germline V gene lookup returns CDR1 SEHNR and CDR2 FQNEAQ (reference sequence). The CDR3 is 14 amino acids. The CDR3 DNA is TGTGCCAGCAGCTTAGGAGCAGGGCAAGAGACCCAGTACTTC. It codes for CASSLGAGQETQYF.

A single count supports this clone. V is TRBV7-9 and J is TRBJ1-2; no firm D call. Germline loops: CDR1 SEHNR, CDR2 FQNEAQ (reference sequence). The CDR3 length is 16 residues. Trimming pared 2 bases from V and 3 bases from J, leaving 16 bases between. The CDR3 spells CASSLSSPGNYYGYTF. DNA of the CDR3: TGTGCCAGCAGCTTATCCTCGCCAGGCAATTACTATGGCTACACCTTC.

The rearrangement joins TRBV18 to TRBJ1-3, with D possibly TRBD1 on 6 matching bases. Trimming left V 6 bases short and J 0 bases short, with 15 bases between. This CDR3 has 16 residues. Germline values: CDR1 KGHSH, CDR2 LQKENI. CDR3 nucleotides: TGTGCCAGCTCGGCTAACGGGACACACTCTGGAAACACCATATATTTT. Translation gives CASSANGTHSGNTIYF. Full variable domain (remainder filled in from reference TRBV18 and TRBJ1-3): NAGVMQNPRHLVRRRGQEARLRCSPMKGHSHVYWYRQLPEEGLKFMVYLQKENIIDESGMPKERFSAEFPKEGPSILRIQQVVRGDSAAYFCASSANGTHSGNTIYFGEGSWLTVV.